The source of this TCR beta chain is a study of OX40 agonist ivuxolimab in advanced cancers. The assay was immunoSEQ multiplex PCR, and TCRdb's table has in-frame clones only and misses some. The table records 45,000 to 70,000 clones, under 85% of them present only once. The germline V and J ends were trimmed by 2 bases and 2 bases, with 13 bases remaining between them. There are 16 residues in the CDR3. Germline V gene sequence: CDR1 KGHSH, CDR2 LQKENI. The V gene is TRBV18, the J gene TRBJ1-3; D is possibly TRBD1 (5 bases). This TCR came from an adult with an advanced solid tumor such as melanoma, head and neck, liver or kidney cancer. Source: CD4+ or CD8+ T cells sorted from blood, taken in a trial of the OX40 agonist ivuxolimab. The CDR3 coding sequence is TGTGCCAGCTCACCAAGAACGGGGCTCACTGGAAACACCATATATTTT. Translated: CASSPRTGLTGNTIYF.